Listed here are 29 T cell receptor beta chains from one sample, sequenced in a study of low-dose radiotherapy and immunotherapy resistance in tumors. Gene-specific TRAV and TRBV primers were used for first-strand cDNA, covering alpha and beta chains. TCRs were amplified for approximately 21 PCR cycles with a constant-region primer and V-primer adapter. TCRdb re-derived calls from the reads in MiXCR, one entry per CDR3 protein. The table shows approximately 90,000 distinct CDR3 sequences, with roughly a sixth occurring only once. Time point indicated: before trial treatment. The sample consisted of PBMCs, taken before treatment. These receptors were obtained from a male donor with prostate cancer.

This clonotype showed up just a few times. The chain uses TRBV5-4 and TRBJ1-1; 10 bases line up with TRBD1. The CDR3 loop spans 16 amino acids. V lost 1 base, J lost 5 bases, and 8 bases stayed unmatched. From germline, CDR1 is SGHNT and CDR2 YYREEE (reference sequence). The CDR3 DNA follows: TGTGCCAGCAGCTTGCCCGGTTTGGGACAGGGGACTGAAGCTTTCTTT. It yields the protein CASSLPGLGQGTEAFF.

This clonotype was seen repeatedly, ten times or more. One end of the junction does not line up with germline, which may come from a read error. This chain uses TRBV20-1 with TRBJ2-1; D may be TRBD2 (5 bases). The CDR3 consists of 14 residues. Germline CDR1 is DFQATT and CDR2 is SNEGSKA (reference sequence). Written as DNA, the CDR3 is TGCAGTGCTAGAGACCCTAAGGGCAGCGGTCGTAAGGTCTTC. Protein: CSARDPKGSGRKVF.

This clonotype was counted ten times or more. V is TRBV4-1 and J is TRBJ1-1; maybe TRBD1 (5 bases). The CDR3 runs 15 residues. The V gene lost 1 base and the J gene lost 10 bases, with 19 bases spanning the gap. CDR1 and CDR2 from the germline V gene are MGHRA and YSYEKL. This CDR3 reads CASSQAQTVFLGAFF. CDR3 DNA sequence: TGCGCCAGCAGCCAAGCCCAGACAGTGTTCCTCGGAGCTTTCTTT.

This clonotype was observed many times. V usage is TRBV29-1 and J usage is TRBJ2-1; 8 bases match TRBD2. Germline CDR1 SQVTM, CDR2 ANQGSEA. The CDR3 is made up of 16 amino acids. V lost 1 base, J lost 1 base, and 6 bases stayed unmatched. DNA for the CDR3: TGCAGCGTTGAAGGACGGGGGGGGAGGTCCTACAATGAGCAGTTCTTC. Protein product: CSVEGRGGRSYNEQFF.

In nucleotides, the CDR3 is TGTGCCAGCAGCCGACAGAGGAGTAGTGGCGAGCAGTACTTC. It codes for CASSRQRSSGEQYF. The chain carries TRBV7-6 and TRBJ2-7; maybe TRBD1 (5 bases). Germline V gene data show CDR1 as SGHVS and CDR2 as FNYEAQ. This CDR3 has 14 residues. V was shortened by 5 bases and J by 6 bases, with 17 bases between the two germline ends.

The table lists this clonotype with many counts. The CDR3 region has the DNA TGTGCCAGCAGTTACGGGGAGACCCAGTACTTC. It encodes CASSYGETQYF. The gene calls are TRBV6-5 and TRBJ2-5; D is undetermined. The V gene's germline CDR1 is MNHEY and CDR2 SVGAGI. This CDR3 contains 11 residues. V was shortened by 2 bases and J by 5 bases, with 3 bases between the two germline ends.

This clonotype was picked up many times. The CDR3 DNA sequence: TGCAGTGCTAGAGGAGCCGTCCAAGAGACCCAGTACTTC. This translates into CSARGAVQETQYF. The V and J genes are TRBV20-1 and TRBJ2-5; D is uncertain. With 1 base removed from V and 1 base from J, the gap between germline ends came to 7 bases. The CDR3 extends over 13 amino acids. Germline CDR1 DFQATT, CDR2 SNEGSKA (reference sequence).

This clonotype was counted ten times or more. The gene calls are TRBV27 and TRBJ1-5; possibly TRBD1 for D (6 bases). V was pared by 3 bases and J by 6 bases, with 24 bases between. Germline CDR1 is MNHEY and CDR2 is SMNVEV (reference sequence). CDR3 length: 18 amino acids. CDR3 bases: TGTGCCAGCAGTTTGGTCCGACAGGATGCCCCCCGTTTTCAGCCCCAGCATTTT. Its protein is CASSLVRQDAPRFQPQHF.

This clonotype was seen ten or more times. The chain links TRBV15 to TRBJ1-4, with D perhaps TRBD1 (6 bases). The germline gives CDR1 LNHNV, CDR2 YYDKDF (reference sequence). V lost 1 base, J lost 11 bases, and 20 bases lay in between. The CDR3 is 16 residues long. In DNA form, the CDR3 reads TGTGCCACCAGCAGAGGAGGTCGGGGGCAGTCGGGGAAACTGTTTTTT. This codes for CATSRGGRGQSGKLFF.

To note about this clonotype: This likely came from a read error, as a far larger clone is one base away. The chain has TRBV16 and TRBJ2-3; possible D gene TRBD1, 5 bases. CDR1 and CDR2 (germline): KGHSY, FQNENV. This CDR3 has 13 amino acids. The CDR3 DNA is TGTGTCACCACAGGATTTAGCACAGATACGCAGTATTTT. Translation: CVTTGFSTDTQYF.

The rearrangement links TRBV7-2 to TRBJ2-3; 8 bases match TRBD2. V dropped 4 bases and J dropped 4; count of bases not matched to a gene: 1. From germline, CDR1 is SGHTA and CDR2 FQGNSA. The CDR3 has 13 amino acids. The CDR3 protein is CASSSGGADTQYF. In DNA, the CDR3 is TGTGCCAGCAGCTCCGGGGGGGCAGATACGCAGTATTTT.

The chain employs TRBV2 and TRBJ2-1, with a tentative D call TRBD2 (5 bases). V lost 7 bases to trimming and J lost 7 bases, with 14 bases between them. This CDR3 spans 13 amino acids. Germline loops: CDR1 SNHLY, CDR2 FYNNEI. The CDR3 here is CASKDWWANEQFF. In nucleotides, the CDR3 is TGTGCCAGCAAGGACTGGTGGGCAAATGAGCAGTTCTTC.

The sample holds many counts of this clonotype. The V and J genes are TRBV5-6 and TRBJ2-7; tentative D call: TRBD1 (5 bases). This CDR3 is 13 amino acids long. Germline V CDR1 and CDR2: SGHDT, YYEEEE. V shed 3 bases and J shed 2 bases, with 9 bases lying between them. The CDR3 DNA sequence: TGTGCCAGCAGCTCCGACAGAGCCTACGAGCAGTACTTC. Its translation: CASSSDRAYEQYF.

The chain has TRBV30 and TRBJ1-3; the D gene is possibly TRBD1 (6 bases). Germline V gene sequence: CDR1 GTSNPN, CDR2 SVGIG (reference sequence). This CDR3 region has 16 residues. V gave up 3 bases and J gave up 0 bases, with 15 bases separating them. The CDR3 is CAWRRWTVNSGNTIYF. The CDR3 DNA is TGTGCCTGGAGACGTTGGACAGTTAACTCTGGAAACACCATATATTTT.

This clonotype was counted at least ten times. The CDR3 DNA sequence: TGTGCCAGCAGGGACCCCAGTACGGGTCAAGAGACCCAGTACTTC. The encoded protein is CASRDPSTGQETQYF. This sequence joins TRBV2 and TRBJ2-5; D not certain. The CDR3 contains 15 residues. V gave up 6 bases and J gave up 2 bases, with 16 bases separating them. CDR1 SNHLY and CDR2 FYNNEI come from the germline V gene.

In this sample, this clonotype turned up many times. The chain is built from TRBV19 and TRBJ1-2, with D possibly TRBD1 on 6 matching bases. The germline V gene encodes CDR1 LNHDA and CDR2 SQIVND (reference sequence). Trimming cost V 3 bases and J 6 bases, with 17 bases left between them. The length of the CDR3 is 15 residues. Here the CDR3 reads CASSMTGTWGHGYTF. The CDR3 nucleotides read TGTGCCAGTAGTATGACCGGGACATGGGGCCATGGCTACACCTTC.

This chain joins TRBV19 and TRBJ1-4; no firm D call. Germline loops: CDR1 LNHDA, CDR2 SQIVND (reference sequence). The CDR3 loop spans 12 amino acids. Trimming cost V 4 bases and J 11 bases, with 11 bases left between them. The CDR3 reads CASSNDRVKLFF. DNA for the CDR3: TGTGCCAGTAGTAACGACCGGGTGAAACTGTTTTTT.

This clonotype came up many times. The chain is built from TRBV7-2 and TRBJ2-5; D gene unclear. The CDR3 is made up of 14 amino acids. Trimming left V 2 bases short and J 2 bases short, with 9 bases between. Per the germline V gene, CDR1 is SGHTA and CDR2 is FQGNSA. The CDR3 sequence: CASSLSPRQETQYF. The DNA of the CDR3 is TGTGCCAGCAGCTTATCTCCCAGACAAGAGACCCAGTACTTC.

This clonotype was counted between two and nine times. Germline and junction disagree at one end, which may indicate a read error. The chain couples TRBV7-2 to TRBJ2-1; 16 bases match TRBD2. This CDR3 is built from 12 residues. The V gene's germline CDR1 is SGHTA and CDR2 FQGNSA. The chain's CDR3 is CASSGTSGGGVF. The CDR3 DNA sequence: TGTGCCAGCAGCGGGACTAGCGGGGGGGGGGTCTTC.

There are many counts of this clonotype. The V and J genes are TRBV29-1 and TRBJ1-3; D remains unclear. V was pared by 3 bases and J by 0 bases, with 3 bases between. The CDR3 sequence is 12 residues long. Germline-derived CDR1 and CDR2 are SQVTM and ANQGSEA. In DNA form, the CDR3 reads TGCAGCGTTGAGAGCTCTGGAAACACCATATATTTT. It translates to CSVESSGNTIYF.

A remark on this clonotype: The likely explanation is a read error, given a far larger clone one base away. The rearrangement uses TRBV18 and TRBJ2-1; 7 bases map to TRBD2. Unmatched junction bases numbered 11, after V lost 5 bases and J lost 10 bases. The CDR3 sequence is 14 residues long. Looked up from germline, CDR1 is KGHSH and CDR2 is LQKENI. The DNA for the CDR3 is TGTGCCAGCTCAGGGGGGGAAAGCTCCTACGAGCAGTTCTTC. Its translation: CASSGGESSYEQFF.

The sample holds many counts of this clonotype. The chain carries TRBV11-2 and TRBJ1-3; D gene uncertain. The CDR3 is made up of 16 amino acids. Germline V lookup: CDR1 SGHAT, CDR2 FQNNGV. Trimming removed 7 bases from V and 0 bases from J, with 16 bases in between. The CDR3 here is CASTRSSPTSGNTIYF. In DNA, the CDR3 is TGTGCCAGCACCCGGAGTTCACCAACCTCTGGAAACACCATATATTTT.

This clonotype came up a few times. J is TRBJ1-2 and V is TRBV6-2 or TRBV6-3, with a possible D match to TRBD1 (6 bases). Trimming removed 5 bases from V and 4 bases from J, with 17 bases in between. The CDR3 spans 15 residues. CDR1 MNHEY and CDR2 SVGEGT come from the germline V gene. In nucleotides, the CDR3 is TGTGCCAGCAGTGCCCGCAGTAACAGGGCCTATGGCTACACCTTC. Its protein is CASSARSNRAYGYTF.

As concerns this clonotype: A far larger clone is just one base off, so this is likely a read error. V gene TRBV6-5 combines with J gene TRBJ2-3; possible D gene TRBD2, 5 bases. The CDR3 is 15 residues long. Germline CDR1 MNHEY, CDR2 SVGAGI. The V gene lost 5 bases and the J gene lost 5 bases, with 17 bases spanning the gap. CDR3: CASSEAGERGDTQYF. CDR3 nucleotides: TGTGCCAGCAGTGAGGCGGGCGAACGGGGAGATACGCAGTATTTT.

This clonotype was detected ten times or more. The J gene is TRBJ2-5, the V gene TRBV2; 8 bases align to TRBD2. The CDR3 spans 18 residues. Per germline, CDR1 SNHLY and CDR2 FYNNEI. The trim removed 5 bases at V and 4 bases at J, leaving 18 bases unmatched. The CDR3 bases are TGTGCCAGCAGTCCCCGCCTCGGTTCGGGCGGGGGGCCAGAGACCCAGTACTTC. Protein sequence: CASSPRLGSGGGPETQYF.

This clonotype was observed at least ten times. The chain carries TRBV5-1 and TRBJ2-3; 9 bases line up with TRBD1. The germline V gene has CDR1 SGHRS and CDR2 YFSETQ. V was clipped by 4 bases and J by 0 bases; unmatched bases: 6. The CDR3 is made up of 16 amino acids. CDR3 nucleotide sequence: TGCGCCAGCAGCCAGAAGACAGGGGGTAGCACAGATACGCAGTATTTT. Residues: CASSQKTGGSTDTQYF.

This clonotype has at least ten counts. The gene calls are TRBV7-8 and TRBJ2-3, with TRBD2 identical over 11 bases. This CDR3 has 19 residues. Trimming removed 1 base from V and 2 bases from J; junction bases left unmatched: 11. Looked up from germline, CDR1 is SGHVS and CDR2 is FQNEAQ. The CDR3 nucleotides read TGTGCCAGCAGCTTAGACTATGCCGGGACTAGCGGCTACACAGATACGCAGTATTTT. It yields the protein CASSLDYAGTSGYTDTQYF.

The rearrangement joins TRBV12-3 or TRBV12-4 to TRBJ2-5; D is tentatively TRBD1 or TRBD2 (5 bases each). The V end was cut by 5 bases, the J end by 7 bases, with 17 bases between. The CDR3 is 14 amino acids. In nucleotides, the CDR3 is TGTGCCAGCAGTCCCGGGACCCTGCAGTTGACCCAGTACTTC. It codes for CASSPGTLQLTQYF.

The rearrangement joins TRBV9 to TRBJ2-3, with 9 nucleotides matching TRBD2. This CDR3 has 15 residues. Germline assignment: CDR1 SGDLS and CDR2 YYNGEE. V lost 0 bases and J lost 3; bases outside the gene matches: 2. The chain's CDR3 is CASSVVSGGTDTQYF. The CDR3, as DNA: TGTGCCAGCAGCGTAGTTAGCGGGGGAACAGATACGCAGTATTTT.